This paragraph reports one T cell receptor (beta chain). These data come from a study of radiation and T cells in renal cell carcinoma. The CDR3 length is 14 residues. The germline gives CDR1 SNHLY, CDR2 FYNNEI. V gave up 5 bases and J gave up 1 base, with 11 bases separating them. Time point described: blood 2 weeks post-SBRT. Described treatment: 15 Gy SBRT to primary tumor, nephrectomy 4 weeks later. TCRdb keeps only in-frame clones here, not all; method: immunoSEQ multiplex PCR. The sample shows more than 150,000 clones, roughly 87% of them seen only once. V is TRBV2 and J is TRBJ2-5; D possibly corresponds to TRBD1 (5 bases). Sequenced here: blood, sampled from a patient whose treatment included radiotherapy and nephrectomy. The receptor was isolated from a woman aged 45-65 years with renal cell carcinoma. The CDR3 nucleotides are TGTGCCAGCAGTCTGCAGGGCAGCCAAGAGACCCAGTACTTC. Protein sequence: CASSLQGSQETQYF.